This is a list of T cell receptor beta chains from one sample in a study of regulatory T cells in long-lasting Graves disease. TCRdb processed the multiplex PCR reads anew with MiXCR; each CDR3 protein has one entry. The sample gives 400,000 to 450,000 distinct CDR3 sequences, more than 12% of which show up once; around 17% is in the top ten. The sample was also reused in another study, on T cells in Graves' hyperthyroidism and ophthalmopathy.

Source: peripheral blood mononuclear cells (PBMCs), taken at new diagnosis, from a patient treated with antithyroid drugs. The origin of the receptors is a young woman with Graves disease. The CDR3 runs from the conserved cysteine through the conserved F or W. D genes are given only for firm matches. Only part of the rows carry a size: once, few, many, or a class if the clone is expanded.

j_gene: TRBJ2-2; v_gene: TRBV20-1; abundance: many; d_gene: -; CDR3aa: CSALRGGSTGELFF; CDR3nt: TGCAGTGCATTAAGGGGGGGGAGCACCGGGGAGCTGTTTTTT
j_gene: TRBJ1-1; v_gene: TRBV2; abundance: -; d_gene: -; CDR3aa: CASRFEGIYTEAFF; CDR3nt: TGTGCCAGCAGGTTCGAGGGGATCTACACTGAAGCTTTCTTT
j_gene: TRBJ2-3; v_gene: TRBV6-1; abundance: many; d_gene: TRBD2; CDR3aa: CASSPTPSGLAGGDTQYF; CDR3nt: TGTGCCAGCAGTCCAACGCCTTCGGGACTAGCGGGAGGAGATACGCAGTATTTT
j_gene: TRBJ2-2; v_gene: TRBV28; abundance: -; d_gene: -; CDR3aa: CASSLGWSGELFF; CDR3nt: TGTGCCAGCAGTTTGGGATGGTCCGGGGAGCTGTTTTTT
j_gene: TRBJ1-1; v_gene: TRBV10-1; abundance: few; d_gene: -; CDR3aa: CASSEGGFNTEAFF; CDR3nt: TGCGCCAGCAGTGAAGGCGGGTTCAACACTGAAGCTTTCTTT
j_gene: TRBJ2-5; v_gene: TRBV9; abundance: many; d_gene: -; CDR3aa: CASSLGRFQETQYF; CDR3nt: TGTGCCAGCAGCTTGGGACGGTTCCAAGAGACCCAGTACTTC
j_gene: TRBJ2-3; v_gene: TRBV4-2; abundance: -; d_gene: -; CDR3aa: CASKRERADTQYF; CDR3nt: TGTGCCAGCAAACGGGAGAGGGCAGATACGCAGTATTTT
j_gene: TRBJ2-1; v_gene: TRBV20-1; abundance: many; d_gene: -; CDR3aa: CSARVEAGYNEQFF; CDR3nt: TGCAGTGCTAGAGTCGAAGCGGGTTACAATGAGCAGTTCTTC
j_gene: TRBJ1-4; v_gene: TRBV6-2/TRBV6-3; abundance: few; d_gene: -; CDR3aa: CASSYGAGREKLFF; CDR3nt: TGTGCCAGCAGTTACGGGGCTGGACGTGAAAAACTGTTTTTT
j_gene: TRBJ2-7; v_gene: TRBV28; abundance: -; d_gene: TRBD2; CDR3aa: CASSWQREDHEQYF; CDR3nt: TGTGCCAGCAGCTGGCAGCGGGAGGACCACGAGCAGTACTTC
j_gene: TRBJ1-5; v_gene: TRBV28; abundance: many; d_gene: -; CDR3aa: CASSSLQGAYQPQHF; CDR3nt: TGTGCCAGCAGTTCCCTACAGGGAGCATATCAGCCCCAGCATTTT
j_gene: TRBJ2-1; v_gene: TRBV19; abundance: -; d_gene: -; CDR3aa: CASSMGGSSYNEQFF; CDR3nt: TGTGCCAGTAGTATGGGGGGAAGCTCCTACAATGAGCAGTTCTTC
j_gene: TRBJ2-3; v_gene: TRBV7-9; abundance: few; d_gene: TRBD2; CDR3aa: CASSRSQGGREGTDTQYF; CDR3nt: TGTGCCAGCAGCCGATCTCAAGGCGGGAGGGAGGGCACAGATACGCAGTATTTT
j_gene: TRBJ2-3; v_gene: TRBV20-1; abundance: many; d_gene: TRBD2; CDR3aa: CSAPPFSGRWRGTDTQYF; CDR3nt: TGCAGTGCCCCACCCTTTAGCGGGAGATGGAGGGGCACAGATACGCAGTATTTT
j_gene: TRBJ2-2; v_gene: TRBV28; abundance: -; d_gene: TRBD2; CDR3aa: CASSLDLAATNPNTGELFF; CDR3nt: TGTGCCAGCAGTTTAGATCTAGCGGCCACTAACCCGAACACCGGGGAGCTGTTTTTT
j_gene: TRBJ2-1; v_gene: TRBV2; abundance: many; d_gene: -; CDR3aa: CVLGIMRSSYNEQFF; CDR3nt: TGTGTCCTTGGTATTATGAGGAGCTCCTACAATGAGCAGTTCTTC
j_gene: TRBJ2-2; v_gene: TRBV7-9; abundance: many; d_gene: TRBD2; CDR3aa: CASRSTSGSNTGELFF; CDR3nt: TGTGCCAGCAGATCCACTAGCGGTTCGAACACCGGGGAGCTGTTTTTT
j_gene: TRBJ1-3; v_gene: TRBV18; abundance: many; d_gene: -; CDR3aa: CASSPPLGVGNTIYF; CDR3nt: TGTGCCAGCTCACCACCGCTCGGGGTTGGAAACACCATATATTTT
j_gene: TRBJ1-3; v_gene: TRBV6-1; abundance: -; d_gene: -; CDR3aa: CASSNRAPGNTIYF; CDR3nt: TGTGCCAGCAGTAACAGGGCCCCCGGAAACACCATATATTTT
j_gene: TRBJ2-7; v_gene: TRBV30; abundance: few; d_gene: -; CDR3aa: CAWTLGEASYEQYF; CDR3nt: TGTGCCTGGACCCTAGGGGAAGCGTCCTACGAGCAGTACTTC
j_gene: TRBJ2-5; v_gene: TRBV9; abundance: few; d_gene: TRBD2; CDR3aa: CASSVAAGVQGETQYF; CDR3nt: TGTGCCAGCAGCGTAGCAGCGGGAGTTCAAGGAGAGACCCAGTACTTC
j_gene: TRBJ2-5; v_gene: TRBV12-3/TRBV12-4; abundance: many; d_gene: -; CDR3aa: CASSLGRETQYF; CDR3nt: TGTGCCAGCAGTCTCGGTAGGGAGACCCAGTACTTC
j_gene: TRBJ2-1; v_gene: TRBV3-1; abundance: many; d_gene: TRBD1; CDR3aa: CASSLPGQGRYEQFF; CDR3nt: TGTGCCAGCAGCCTCCCGGGACAGGGCAGGTATGAGCAGTTCTTC
j_gene: TRBJ2-7; v_gene: TRBV11-2; abundance: -; d_gene: TRBD1; CDR3aa: CASSLEGQGPSYVHEQYF; CDR3nt: TGTGCCAGCAGCTTAGAGGGACAGGGGCCTAGTTATGTCCACGAGCAGTACTTC
j_gene: TRBJ1-1; v_gene: TRBV3-1; abundance: many; d_gene: TRBD1; CDR3aa: CASSPRQGTEAFF; CDR3nt: TGTGCCAGCAGCCCTAGACAGGGCACTGAAGCTTTCTTT
j_gene: TRBJ1-4; v_gene: TRBV20-1; abundance: few; d_gene: -; CDR3aa: CSVLLRDIRLATNEKLFF; CDR3nt: TGCAGTGTTTTACTCCGGGACATTCGGCTTGCAACTAATGAAAAACTGTTTTTT
j_gene: TRBJ2-7; v_gene: TRBV12-3/TRBV12-4; abundance: many; d_gene: TRBD2; CDR3aa: CASSLSMGRGLAYEQYF; CDR3nt: TGTGCCAGCAGTTTAAGTATGGGTCGCGGACTAGCCTACGAGCAGTACTTC
j_gene: TRBJ2-7; v_gene: TRBV24-1; abundance: -; d_gene: TRBD1; CDR3aa: CATQYWDSSYEQYF; CDR3nt: TGTGCCACACAATATTGGGACAGCTCCTACGAGCAGTACTTC
j_gene: TRBJ2-1; v_gene: TRBV9; abundance: few; d_gene: TRBD2; CDR3aa: CASSVAGLAGVQFF; CDR3nt: TGTGCCAGCAGCGTAGCCGGACTAGCGGGAGTTCAGTTCTTC